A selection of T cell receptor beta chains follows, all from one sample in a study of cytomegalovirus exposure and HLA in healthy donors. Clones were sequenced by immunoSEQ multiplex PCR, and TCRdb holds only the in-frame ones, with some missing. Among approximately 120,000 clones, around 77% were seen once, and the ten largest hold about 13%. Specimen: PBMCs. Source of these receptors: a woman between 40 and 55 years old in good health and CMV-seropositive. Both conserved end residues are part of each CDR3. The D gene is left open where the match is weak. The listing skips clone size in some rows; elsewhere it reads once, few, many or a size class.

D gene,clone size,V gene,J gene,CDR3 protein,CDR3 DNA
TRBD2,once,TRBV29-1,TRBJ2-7,CSAREPSGRAYEQYF,TGCAGCGCTCGAGAGCCTAGCGGGAGGGCCTACGAGCAGTACTTC
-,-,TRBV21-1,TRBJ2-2,CASSKASAGGGPTGELFF,TGTGCCAGCAGCAAAGCGTCTGCGGGAGGAGGGCCCACCGGGGAGCTGTTTTTT
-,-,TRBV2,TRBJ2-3,CASTPENTQYF,TGTGCCAGTACTCCCGAAAATACGCAGTATTTT
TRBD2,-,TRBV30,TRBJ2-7,CAWSVRTSGRVSYEQYF,TGTGCCTGGAGTGTACGCACTAGCGGGAGGGTATCCTACGAGCAGTACTTC
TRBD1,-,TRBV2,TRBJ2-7,CASKGARSYEQYF,TGTGCCAGCAAGGGGGCTAGATCCTACGAGCAGTACTTC
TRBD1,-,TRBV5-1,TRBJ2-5,CASSLGTLGTGGFLKETQYF,TGCGCCAGCAGCTTGGGAACGTTGGGGACAGGGGGCTTTTTGAAAGAGACCCAGTACTTC
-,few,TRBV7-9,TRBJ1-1,CASSSGVTTEAFF,TGTGCCAGCAGCTCCGGGGTTACCACTGAAGCTTTCTTT
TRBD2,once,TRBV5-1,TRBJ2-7,CASSPEGGRAYEQYF,TGCGCCAGCAGCCCCGAGGGCGGGAGGGCTTACGAGCAGTACTTC
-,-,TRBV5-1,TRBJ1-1,CASSLDRTEAFF,TGCGCCAGCAGCTTGGACAGAACGGAAGCTTTCTTT
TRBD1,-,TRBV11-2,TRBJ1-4,CASSLMGQGAVNEKLFF,TGTGCCAGCAGCTTAATGGGACAGGGGGCAGTTAATGAAAAACTGTTTTTT
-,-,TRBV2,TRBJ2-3,CASMQGDTQYF,TGTGCCAGCATGCAGGGTGATACGCAGTATTTT
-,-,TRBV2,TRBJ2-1,CASSRDSPQLYNEQFF,TGTGCCAGCAGCAGGGACTCCCCTCAACTTTACAATGAGCAGTTCTTC
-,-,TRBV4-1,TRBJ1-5,CASSPRGGGNQPQHF,TGCGCCAGCAGCCCCCGGGGGGGTGGCAATCAGCCCCAGCATTTT
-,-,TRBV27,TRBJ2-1,CASSHEEDREQFF,TGTGCCAGCAGTCACGAGGAGGACCGTGAGCAGTTCTTC
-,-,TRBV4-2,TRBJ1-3,CASSRYRVPGNTIYF,TGTGCCAGCAGCCGTTACAGGGTACCCGGAAACACCATATATTTT